These 16 T cell receptor beta chains were all obtained from the same sample, sequenced in a study of neoadjuvant anti-PD-1 for oral cavity cancer. Generated by immunoSEQ multiplex PCR, the TCRdb table keeps only in-frame clones and is missing some. The table shows tens of thousands of clones, with 65% to 85% occurring only once. The material sequenced was PBMCs, taken before nivolumab (anti-PD-1) treatment. The receptors originated from a person aged 40 to 85 with oral cavity squamous cell carcinoma.

This clone was counted a few times. The rearrangement uses TRBV9 and TRBJ2-1, with TRBD2 identical over 8 bases. Germline V gene lookup returns CDR1 SGDLS and CDR2 YYNGEE. The CDR3 consists of 15 residues. With 2 bases clipped from V and 6 bases from J, the junction kept 7 bases outside the gene matches. CDR3 nucleotides: TGTGCCAGCAGCGTCGACGGGAGGGCCTCCAATGAGCAGTTCTTC. Protein sequence: CASSVDGRASNEQFF.

V usage is TRBV30 and J usage is TRBJ2-1; TRBD2 matches at 10 bases. In germline, CDR1 is GTSNPN, CDR2 SVGIG (reference sequence). The length of the CDR3 is 15 residues. V lost 1 base, J lost 5 bases, and 5 bases stayed unmatched. The CDR3 coding sequence is TGTGCCTGGAGTGGTTTAGCGGGAGGCGACAATGAGCAGTTCTTC. Protein: CAWSGLAGGDNEQFF. The full variable domain, with the rest looked up from reference TRBV30 and TRBJ2-1, is SQTIHQWPATLVQPVGSPLSLECTVEGTSNPNLYWYRQAAGRGLQLLFYSVGIGQISSEVPQNLSASRPQDRQFILSSKKLLLSDSGFYLCAWSGLAGGDNEQFFGPGTRLTVL.

The chain links TRBV5-1 to TRBJ2-3; TRBD2 agrees at 12 bases. This CDR3 has 16 residues. Germline CDR1 reads SGHRS; CDR2 reads YFSETQ. V lost 0 bases to trimming and J lost 6 bases; unmatched junction nucleotides: 5. The CDR3 coding sequence is TGCGCCAGCAGCTTGGTACTAGCGGGGGGAACGGATACGCAGTATTTT. The encoded protein is CASSLVLAGGTDTQYF.

V is TRBV30 and J is TRBJ1-2; maybe TRBD1 (6 bases). The CDR3 length is 18 residues. V was pared by 1 base and J by 3 bases, with 24 bases between. The germline V gene has CDR1 GTSNPN and CDR2 SVGIG (reference sequence). The CDR3 region is CAWSGGRLTRGRDYGYTF. Written as DNA, the CDR3 is TGTGCCTGGAGTGGTGGCCGTCTCACCAGGGGTCGGGACTATGGCTACACCTTC. The full variable domain, rest sourced from reference TRBV30 and TRBJ1-2, is SQTIHQWPATLVQPVGSPLSLECTVEGTSNPNLYWYRQAAGRGLQLLFYSVGIGQISSEVPQNLSASRPQDRQFILSSKKLLLSDSGFYLCAWSGGRLTRGRDYGYTFGSGTRLTVV.

In this sample, this clone turned up a few times. V and J are TRBV4-1 and TRBJ2-2, with D perhaps TRBD2 (6 bases). Germline V gene data show CDR1 as MGHRA and CDR2 as YSYEKL. Trimming removed 0 bases from V and 5 bases from J, with 16 bases in between. The CDR3 sequence is 17 residues long. The CDR3 nucleotides are TGCGCCAGCAGCCAAGAGGCAGGAGGGATCGGTACCGGGGAGCTGTTTTTT. Amino acid sequence: CASSQEAGGIGTGELFF.

This clone showed up just once. The rearrangement uses TRBV5-1 and TRBJ2-5, with a weak D call TRBD2 (6 bases). V dropped 9 bases and J dropped 5 bases, with 20 bases sitting between them. Germline lookup yields CDR1 SGHRS and CDR2 YFSETQ. The CDR3 sequence is 14 residues long. This CDR3 reads CATHSGGLGETQYF. The CDR3 DNA sequence: TGCGCCACCCATAGCGGAGGGCTAGGGGAGACCCAGTACTTC. Full variable domain (remainder filled in from reference TRBV5-1 and TRBJ2-5): KAGVTQTPRYLIKTRGQQVTLSCSPISGHRSVSWYQQTPGQGLQFLFEYFSETQRNKGNFPGRFSGRQFSNSRSEMNVSTLELGDSALYLCATHSGGLGETQYFGPGTRLLVL.

The chain uses TRBV27 and TRBJ2-7; 10 bases fit TRBD2. After removal of 6 bases from V and 3 bases from J, the junction contained 8 bases not matched to a gene. The CDR3 length is 15 residues. CDR1 MNHEY and CDR2 SMNVEV come from the germline V gene (reference sequence). CDR3 amino acids: CASRATAGGIYEQYF. CDR3 in DNA: TGTGCCAGCAGAGCCACAGCGGGGGGGATCTACGAGCAGTACTTC.

The rearrangement uses TRBV5-1 and TRBJ1-4, with D hard to call. The CDR3 runs 16 residues. Germline values: CDR1 SGHRS, CDR2 YFSETQ. V lost 3 bases and J lost 3, with 15 bases in between. The CDR3 coding sequence is TGCGCCAGCAGCTCGGCCGGGGAGCACCCTAATGAAAAACTGTTTTTT. Translated, it gives CASSSAGEHPNEKLFF.

CDR3 sequence reads: CASSPRTGGFGGYTF. CDR3 DNA sequence: TGTGCCAGCAGCCCGCGGACAGGGGGCTTCGGTGGCTACACCTTC. This sequence joins TRBV5-6 and TRBJ1-2, with TRBD1 identical over 11 bases. After removal of 4 bases from V and 7 bases from J, the junction contained 9 bases not matched to a gene. The germline V gene encodes CDR1 SGHDT and CDR2 YYEEEE. This CDR3 has 15 amino acids.

This chain joins TRBV7-8 and TRBJ2-1; D unclear. Germline CDR1 and CDR2: SGHVS and FQNEAQ. This CDR3 is built from 13 residues. V was clipped by 2 bases and J by 6 bases, with 8 bases between them. The DNA of the CDR3 is TGTGCCAGCAGCTTAACAAGAATCAATGAGCAGTTCTTC. Its protein is CASSLTRINEQFF.

The chain has TRBV4-1 and TRBJ1-2; TRBD1 matches at 7 bases. This CDR3 is 15 amino acids long. V gave up 1 base and J gave up 4 bases; unmatched junction bases: 6. The germline V gene encodes CDR1 MGHRA and CDR2 YSYEKL. The CDR3 reads CASSQVETGIYGYTF. For the CDR3, the DNA is TGCGCCAGCAGCCAAGTAGAGACAGGGATCTATGGCTACACCTTC.

DNA for the CDR3: TGCGCCAGCAGCTTGGGGGGACTAGCGGGAAACAATGAGCAGTTCTTC. Amino acids: CASSLGGLAGNNEQFF. The chain has TRBV5-1 and TRBJ2-1; TRBD2 aligns across 13 bases. This CDR3 is 16 amino acids long. The V gene end was trimmed by 0 bases and the J gene end by 5 bases; junction bases not matched to a gene: 2. CDR1 and CDR2 (germline): SGHRS, YFSETQ.

Written as DNA, the CDR3 is TGTGCCAGCAATTCAGACCTCCGGGGGCGCACTGAAGCTTTCTTT. Translating it yields CASNSDLRGRTEAFF. The gene calls are TRBV2 and TRBJ1-1; D is possibly TRBD1 (6 bases). This CDR3 has 15 residues. Trimming pared 7 bases from V and 4 bases from J, leaving 19 bases between. Germline V gene lookup returns CDR1 SNHLY and CDR2 FYNNEI.

This chain links TRBV19 with TRBJ1-1; D uncertain. The germline V and J ends were trimmed by 9 bases and 0 bases, with 14 bases remaining between them. The length of the CDR3 is 14 residues. From germline, CDR1 is LNHDA and CDR2 SQIVND (reference sequence). CDR3 sequence: CASRVHLLNTEAFF. The DNA of the CDR3 is TGTGCCAGCCGCGTACATTTACTGAACACTGAAGCTTTCTTT.

The V and J genes are TRBV6-6 and TRBJ1-5; no reliable D call. The CDR3 length is 15 residues. Trimming cost V 0 bases and J 0 bases, with 6 bases left between them. The germline V gene has CDR1 MNHNY and CDR2 SVGAGI (reference sequence). CDR3 nucleotide sequence: TGTGCCAGCAGTTACTCTCCAGATAGCAATCAGCCCCAGCATTTT. Its translation is CASSYSPDSNQPQHF.

The rearrangement links TRBV9 to TRBJ1-2; D is uncertain. Germline CDR1 is SGDLS and CDR2 is YYNGEE. The CDR3 loop spans 13 amino acids. The V and J ends lost 4 bases and 2 bases respectively, with 9 bases between them. For the CDR3, the DNA is TGTGCCAGCAGCCCTGATCTGAACTATGGCTACACCTTC. Protein: CASSPDLNYGYTF.